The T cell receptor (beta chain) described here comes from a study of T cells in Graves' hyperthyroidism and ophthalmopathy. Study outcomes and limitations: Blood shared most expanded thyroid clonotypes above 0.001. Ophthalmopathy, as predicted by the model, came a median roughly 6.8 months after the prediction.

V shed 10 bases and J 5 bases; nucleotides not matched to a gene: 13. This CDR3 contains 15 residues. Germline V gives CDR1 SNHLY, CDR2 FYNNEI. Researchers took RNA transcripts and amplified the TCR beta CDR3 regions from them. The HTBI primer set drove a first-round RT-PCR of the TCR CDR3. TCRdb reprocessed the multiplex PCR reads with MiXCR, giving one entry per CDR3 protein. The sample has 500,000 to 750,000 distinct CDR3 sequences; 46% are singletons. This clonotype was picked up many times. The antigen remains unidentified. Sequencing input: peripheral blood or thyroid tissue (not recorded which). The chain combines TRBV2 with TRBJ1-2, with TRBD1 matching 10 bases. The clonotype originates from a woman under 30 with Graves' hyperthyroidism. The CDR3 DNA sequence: TGTGCCACCCAGGGGGGACAGGGGCTCGAGTATGGCTACACCTTC. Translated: CATQGGQGLEYGYTF. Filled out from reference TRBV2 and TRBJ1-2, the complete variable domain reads EPEVTQTPSHQVTQMGQEVILRCVPISNHLYFYWYRQILGQKVEFLVSFYNNEISEKSEIFDDQFSVERPDGSNFTLKIRSTKLEDSAMYFCATQGGQGLEYGYTFGSGTRLTVV.